These 10 T cell receptor beta chains were sequenced from one sample in a study of T-cell reconstitution after alpha-beta-depleted transplantation in children. For TCRbeta, the library was prepared with unique molecular identifiers. TCRdb reprocessed the PCR reads via MiXCR and lists one record per CDR3 protein. The data hold about 590,000 distinct CDR3 sequences, with 13% observed a single time. Material: PBMCs, mostly from graft donor cells, obtained 360 days after TCRalphabeta/CD19-depleted stem cell transplant. These receptors all come from a male patient younger than 18 who had a stem cell transplant for acute myeloid leukemia, so the T cells may come from the graft donor.

This rearrangement joins TRBV18 to TRBJ2-4; D possibly uses TRBD1 or TRBD2 (5 bases each). Germline CDR1 reads KGHSH; CDR2 reads LQKENI. The germline V and J ends were trimmed by 6 bases and 1 base, with 10 bases remaining between them. The CDR3 is 14 residues long. As DNA, the CDR3 is TGTGCCAGCTCCGGTTGGGGGGCCAAAAACATTCAGTACTTC. This encodes CASSGWGAKNIQYF. The complete variable domain, with remaining parts taken from reference TRBV18 and TRBJ2-4, reads NAGVMQNPRHLVRRRGQEARLRCSPMKGHSHVYWYRQLPEEGLKFMVYLQKENIIDESGMPKERFSAEFPKEGPSILRIQQVVRGDSAAYFCASSGWGAKNIQYFGAGTRLSVL.

This clonotype was recorded a few times. The CDR3 protein is CASSRLVGELYEQYF. The CDR3 bases are TGTGCCAGCAGCCGATTAGTGGGAGAGCTATACGAGCAGTACTTC. The chain employs TRBV11-1 and TRBJ2-7, with D possibly being TRBD2 (5 bases). Germline values: CDR1 SGHAT, CDR2 FQDESV (reference sequence). The CDR3 is 15 residues long. Trimming removed 5 bases at V and 4 bases at J, with 18 bases between.

The V call is TRBV20-1, the J call TRBJ2-7; maybe TRBD2 (5 bases). CDR1 and CDR2 from the germline V gene are DFQATT and SNEGSKA (reference sequence). Trimming left V 6 bases short and J 3 bases short, with 12 bases between. This CDR3 comprises 12 residues. CDR3 DNA sequence: TGCAGTGCAGGCAGTACTAGCTACGAGCAGTACTTC. Its protein product is CSAGSTSYEQYF.

This clonotype was counted between two and nine times. The J gene is TRBJ2-1, the V gene TRBV5-1; D gene uncertain. Germline CDR1 and CDR2: SGHRS and YFSETQ. Trimming took off 1 base at V and 3 bases at J, with 11 bases between the two ends. This CDR3 is built from 15 residues. The CDR3 DNA reads as TGCGCCAGCAGCTTGTGGCCGATGAGCTACAATGAGCAGTTCTTC. This translates into CASSLWPMSYNEQFF.

The chain joins TRBV7-9 to TRBJ2-1; 8 nucleotides match TRBD2. The trim removed 3 bases at V and 8 bases at J, leaving 12 bases unmatched. Germline V CDR1 and CDR2: SEHNR, FQNEAQ (reference sequence). The CDR3 is made up of 16 amino acids. This chain's CDR3 is CASSLSGGRRFDEQFF. CDR3 in DNA: TGTGCCAGCAGCTTGAGCGGCGGGAGGAGATTCGATGAGCAGTTCTTC.

This clonotype has more than one count but fewer than ten. The gene calls are TRBV29-1 and TRBJ2-1; TRBD2 matches at 8 bases. The CDR3 extends over 11 amino acids. J was trimmed by 15 bases and V by 1 base; bases with no gene match: 5. Germline CDR1 SQVTM, CDR2 ANQGSEA. CDR3 sequence: CSVEAPGLVFF. The DNA of the CDR3 is TGCAGCGTTGAAGCGCCGGGACTAGTGTTCTTC.

This clonotype was detected ten times or more. V is TRBV7-2 and J is TRBJ2-5, with unresolved D. Per the germline V gene, CDR1 is SGHTA and CDR2 is FQGNSA. The CDR3 is 13 amino acids. The ends were cut back, 4 bases at V and 5 bases at J, with 11 bases in the middle. Written as DNA, the CDR3 is TGTGCCAGCAGCTCTGCAGTGTGGGAGACCCAGTACTTC. Its translation: CASSSAVWETQYF.

This clonotype was counted a few times. The CDR3 spells CAISEPAGGQTQYF. Written as DNA, the CDR3 is TGTGCCATCAGTGAGCCAGCGGGAGGTCAGACCCAGTACTTC. This sequence joins TRBV10-3 and TRBJ2-5; 9 nucleotides match TRBD2. Looked up from germline, CDR1 is ENHRY and CDR2 is SYGVKD. V lost 2 bases to trimming and J lost 6 bases; unmatched junction nucleotides: 4. CDR3 length: 14 amino acids.

There are a few counts of this clonotype. The chain carries TRBV28 and TRBJ2-3, with TRBD1 as a possible D gene (5 bases). CDR3 length: 13 residues. Germline CDR1 reads MDHEN; CDR2 reads SYDVKM. V was cut by 4 bases and J by 0 bases, with 5 bases left in between. The CDR3 is CASSWGSTDTQYF. The CDR3 DNA follows: TGTGCCAGCAGTTGGGGCAGCACAGATACGCAGTATTTT.

This chain connects TRBV21-1 to TRBJ2-5; TRBD1, as called in the table, went unchecked against the DNA. TRBV21-1 is labeled a pseudogene. This CDR3 region has 15 residues. The CDR3 spells CASSITGQNQETQYF. The CDR3 DNA is TGTGCCAGCAGCATAACGGGACAGAACCAAGAGACCCAGTACTTC.